This T cell receptor beta chain was recorded in a study of T cells in Graves' hyperthyroidism and ophthalmopathy. Study overall: Peripheral blood collection took place at initial diagnosis, before any treatment.

Criteria for exclusion of patients were uncontrolled infection, other autoimmune disease, pregnancy or lactation. RNA transcripts gave rise to amplified TCR beta CDR3 regions. HTBI primers drove first-round RT-PCR of the TCR CDR3. TCRdb re-derived calls from the multiplex PCR reads in MiXCR, one entry per CDR3 protein. The sample lists roughly 510,000 distinct CDR3 sequences; roughly 20% were seen once. This clonotype was seen only a few times. Looked up from germline, CDR1 is SQVTM and CDR2 is ANQGSEA. Deletions cut 5 bases from V and 4 bases from J, with 17 bases between. This CDR3 is built from 14 residues.

The rearrangement joins TRBV29-1 to TRBJ1-2; no clear D. The receptor was derived from a man aged 18 to 30 with Graves' hyperthyroidism. The sequenced sample was blood. The DNA for the CDR3 is TGCAGCGTTTCCGGACCGCTCCTTGGCTATGGCTACACCTTC. Amino acid sequence: CSVSGPLLGYGYTF.